The next 8 T cell receptor beta chains were all read from a single sample in a study of blood T cell repertoires in COVID-19. TCRdb's table, derived via immunoSEQ multiplex PCR, lists solely in-frame clones and lacks some. The sample comprises under 200,000 clones, around 90% of which are singletons, and approximately 0.6% rests with the top ten. Material for sequencing was peripheral blood. These receptors all come from a man aged 60 to 75 with COVID-19, enrolled during active disease.

The V gene is TRBV28, the J gene TRBJ1-2; the D gene is possibly TRBD1 (6 bases). CDR1 is MDHEN, CDR2 SYDVKM, per germline. The V gene lost 2 bases and the J gene lost 1 base, with 14 bases spanning the gap. The CDR3 runs 16 residues. The CDR3 DNA is TGTGCCAGCAGTTTAGTGGGAGGGGGAGGTAACTATGGCTACACCTTC. Its translation is CASSLVGGGGNYGYTF.

The rearrangement uses TRBV3-1 (or the pseudogene TRBV3-2) and TRBJ2-1; 8 nucleotides agree with TRBD2. This CDR3 region has 13 residues. Trimming took 4 bases from V and 9 from J; bases not matched to a gene: 5. Germline CDR1 LGHDT, CDR2 YNNKEL (reference sequence). The CDR3 is CASSLGLAGEQFF. The CDR3 DNA follows: TGTGCCAGCAGCCTAGGACTAGCTGGTGAGCAGTTCTTC.

J is TRBJ2-6 and V is TRBV5-1; TRBD1 might be the D (5 bases). With 1 base removed from V and 4 bases from J, the gap between germline ends came to 9 bases. Germline V CDR1 and CDR2: SGHRS, YFSETQ. This CDR3 is built from 15 residues. CDR3 amino acids: CASSLSGNGANVLTF. CDR3 DNA sequence: TGCGCCAGCAGCTTGTCAGGGAACGGGGCCAACGTCCTGACTTTC.

This clone was observed a few times. The CDR3 sequence is CASSTSGKGMGELFF. For the CDR3, the DNA is TGTGCCAGCAGCACTAGCGGGAAAGGCATGGGGGAGCTGTTTTTT. V and J are TRBV7-9 and TRBJ2-2; 10 nucleotides agree with TRBD2. The germline CDR1 and CDR2 sequences are SEHNR and FQNEAQ (reference sequence). CDR3 size: 15 residues. The J segment lost 8 bases and the V segment lost 5 bases, leaving 8 bases of the junction unmatched. Using reference TRBV7-9 and TRBJ2-2 for the parts outside the CDR3, the full variable domain is DTGVSQNPRHKITKRGQNVTFRCDPISEHNRLYWYRQTLGQGPEFLTYFQNEAQLEKSRLLSDRFSAERPKGSFSTLEIQRTEQGDSAMYLCASSTSGKGMGELFFGEGSRLTVL.

This clone was detected only once. The V and J genes are TRBV9 and TRBJ2-5, with 8 nucleotides matching TRBD2. This CDR3 is 15 amino acids long. The germline V gene encodes CDR1 SGDLS and CDR2 YYNGEE. With V trimmed by 4 bases and J by 1 base, 6 bases remained unmatched. This CDR3 is CASSWSGGAQETQYF. As DNA, the CDR3 is TGTGCCAGCAGCTGGTCGGGGGGGGCCCAAGAGACCCAGTACTTC.

The CDR3 DNA is TGTGCCAGCATTCGCTGGGGCAGTGACACTGAAGCTTTCTTT. Its translation is CASIRWGSDTEAFF. The chain uses TRBV7-9 and TRBJ1-1, with a possible D match to TRBD1 (5 bases). Germline loops: CDR1 SEHNR, CDR2 FQNEAQ (reference sequence). The CDR3 has 14 residues. V lost 7 bases and J 3 bases, leaving 15 bases between the germline ends.

This chain joins TRBV5-1 and TRBJ1-2, with D perhaps TRBD1 (6 bases). Germline V gene lookup returns CDR1 SGHRS and CDR2 YFSETQ. Trimming cost V 4 bases and J 4 bases, with 11 bases left between them. The CDR3 extends over 13 amino acids. This CDR3 reads CASSAGQSYGYTF. As DNA, the CDR3 is TGCGCCAGCAGCGCCGGACAGTCCTATGGCTACACCTTC.

This chain connects TRBV18 to TRBJ1-1; D call uncertain. The CDR3 totals 14 residues. V dropped 4 bases and J dropped 4 bases, with 13 bases sitting between them. Per germline, CDR1 KGHSH and CDR2 LQKENI. CDR3 residues: CASSLYTSGTEAFF. The CDR3 DNA reads as TGTGCCAGCTCACTCTACACTTCGGGCACTGAAGCTTTCTTT.